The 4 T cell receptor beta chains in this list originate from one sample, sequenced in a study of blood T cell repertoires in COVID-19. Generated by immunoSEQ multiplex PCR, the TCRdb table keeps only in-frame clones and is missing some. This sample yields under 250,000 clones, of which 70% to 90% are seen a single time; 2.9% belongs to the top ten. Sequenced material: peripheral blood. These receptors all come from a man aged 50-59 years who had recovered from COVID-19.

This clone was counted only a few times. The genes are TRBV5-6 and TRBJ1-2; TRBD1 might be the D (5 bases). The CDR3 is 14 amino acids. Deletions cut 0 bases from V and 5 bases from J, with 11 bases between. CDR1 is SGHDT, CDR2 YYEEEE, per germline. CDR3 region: CASSLDLGPYGYTF. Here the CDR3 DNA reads TGTGCCAGCAGCTTGGATCTGGGGCCATATGGCTACACCTTC.

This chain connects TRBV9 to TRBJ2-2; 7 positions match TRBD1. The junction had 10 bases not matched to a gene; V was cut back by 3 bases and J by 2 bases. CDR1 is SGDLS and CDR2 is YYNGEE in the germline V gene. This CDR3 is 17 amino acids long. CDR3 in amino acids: CASSDYRDSLNTGELFF. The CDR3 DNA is TGTGCCAGCAGCGATTACCGGGACAGCTTAAACACCGGGGAGCTGTTTTTT.

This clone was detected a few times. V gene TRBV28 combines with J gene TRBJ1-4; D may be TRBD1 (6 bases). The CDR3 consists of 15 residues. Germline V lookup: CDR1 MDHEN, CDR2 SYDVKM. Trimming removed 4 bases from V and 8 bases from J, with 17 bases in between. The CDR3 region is CASSWGGHTREKLFF. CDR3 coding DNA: TGTGCCAGCAGTTGGGGGGGGCACACCCGGGAAAAACTGTTTTTT.

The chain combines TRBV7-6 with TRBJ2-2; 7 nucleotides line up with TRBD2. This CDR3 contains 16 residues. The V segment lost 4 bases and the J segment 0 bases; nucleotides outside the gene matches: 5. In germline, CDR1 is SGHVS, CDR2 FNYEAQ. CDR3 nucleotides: TGTGCCAGCAGCTCCTCCGGACTAGCGAACACCGGGGAGCTGTTTTTT. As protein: CASSSSGLANTGELFF.